This TCR beta chain derives from a study of T-cell reconstitution after alpha-beta-depleted transplantation in children. Unique molecular identifiers were incorporated into the prepared TCRbeta library. Each CDR3 protein gets one entry after TCRdb re-called the PCR reads with MiXCR. The table records approximately 650,000 distinct CDR3 sequences, less than 15% of them present only once. This clonotype was observed many times. The clonotype comes from a girl aged 2 to 9 with congenital amegakaryocytic thrombocytopenia, due to receive a stem cell transplant. The sequencing here drew on PBMCs, taken before TCRalphabeta/CD19-depleted stem cell transplant.

The CDR3 region is CASSPNSIGQNIQYF. The CDR3 DNA reads TGTGCCAGCAGCCCTAACTCTATAGGCCAAAACATTCAGTACTTC. The chain carries TRBV12-3 or TRBV12-4 and TRBJ2-4; D unresolved. The ends were cut back, 6 bases at V and 5 bases at J, with 17 bases in the middle. The CDR3 consists of 15 residues.